This T cell receptor beta chain was captured in a study of siplizumab effects on memory and regulatory T cells. General study results and limits: The authors did not confirm suppressive function in proliferating Tregs from siplizumab cultures.

Method: immunoSEQ multiplex PCR; TCRdb's copy keeps in-frame clones and lacks some. The profile shows approximately 94,000 clones, approximately 96% of them singletons. CDR1 and CDR2 from the germline V gene are SGHTA and FQGTGA. The CDR3 has 16 residues. Trimming pared 5 bases from V and 3 bases from J, leaving 18 bases between. About this clone: As yet, its antigen is unknown.

The origin of this receptor is a human donor in good health. Source material: naive CD4+ T cells sorted from blood. The chain combines TRBV7-3 with TRBJ2-3, with D maybe TRBD2 (7 bases). The CDR3: CASSPSGGAVTDTQYF. CDR3 bases: TGTGCCAGCAGCCCCTCTGGGGGGGCGGTAACAGATACGCAGTATTTT.